Presented here are 5 T cell receptor beta chains from one specimen sequenced in a study of blood T cells in healthy people across ages. A second about 7 to 12 cycle PCR used barcoded and J-beta primers. Via MiXCR, TCRdb re-called the 5' RACE reads, giving one row per CDR3 protein. The sample lists around 820,000 distinct CDR3 sequences, 20% to 25% seen once, with 3% to 4.5% in the top ten. Separately, the same data were catalogued under a study of T cells of mothers and their children.

Sequenced: blood. Source of these receptors: a boy between 10 and 17 years old in good health.

This sequence joins TRBV5-1 and TRBJ2-5, with D possibly TRBD2 on 5 matching bases. The DNA end favors TRBJ2-7, so the J call may be wrong. The germline gives CDR1 SGHRS, CDR2 YFSETQ. The CDR3 contains 12 residues. The CDR3 coding sequence is TGCGCCAGCAGGGTTAGCGACTACGAGCAGTACTTC. Translating it yields CASRVSDYEQYF.

The rearrangement links TRBV20-1 to TRBJ1-1, with 7 nucleotides matching TRBD1. Losses at the gene ends were 3 bases for V and 5 bases for J; bases not matched to a gene: 15. This CDR3 spans 16 amino acids. Germline loops: CDR1 DFQATT, CDR2 SNEGSKA (reference sequence). The CDR3 nucleotides are TGCAGTGCTAGGGGTGATTACAGGGGAATGGGGACTGAAGCTTTCTTT. Its protein product is CSARGDYRGMGTEAFF.

The CDR3 protein is CATMLTGLSNQPQHF. In DNA form, the CDR3 reads TGTGCCACTATGCTGACAGGGTTGAGCAATCAGCCCCAGCATTTT. This sequence joins TRBV19 and TRBJ1-5; 7 nucleotides match TRBD1. The germline CDR1 and CDR2 sequences are LNHDA and SQIVND (reference sequence). The J segment lost 1 base and the V segment lost 10 bases, leaving 10 bases of the junction unmatched. This CDR3 comprises 15 residues.

The chain couples TRBV10-3 to TRBJ1-1; D gene unclear. CDR1 is ENHRY, CDR2 SYGVKD, per germline. The length of the CDR3 is 13 residues. Trimming took off 10 bases at V and 6 bases at J, with 18 bases between the two ends. The CDR3 DNA sequence: TGTGCCACCTACCAACCGATCCTCGCTGAAGCTTTCTTT. Translating it yields CATYQPILAEAFF.

This clonotype showed up just a few times. The chain has TRBV29-1 and TRBJ1-2; no firm D call. In germline, CDR1 is SQVTM, CDR2 ANQGSEA. The ends were cut back, 7 bases at V and 5 bases at J, with 11 bases in the middle. The CDR3 runs to 11 residues. CDR3 region: CSAGGVYGYTF. The CDR3 DNA is TGCAGCGCCGGCGGAGTGTATGGCTACACCTTC.